The 18 T cell receptor beta chains reported below all come from one sample, sequenced in a study of beta chain features in type 1 diabetes (dated by TCRdb to the late 2010s). These receptors have no identified antigens. What the work shows at the level of the full study, not this receptor alone: In all four CD4+ subsets, TCRB CDR3 length was moderately but significantly shorter in type 1 diabetes patients.

Library generation was performed with the immunoSEQ multiplex PCR assay. The entire isolated RNA was reverse transcribed using the High Capacity cDNA Reverse Transcription Kit, and thus expressed TCRB transcripts were sequenced. TCRdb carries this immuneACCESS record with in-frame sequences only. Its versions omit some clonotypes, under half of them owing to an unresolved V gene in the studies checked, with the rest unexplained. The table for this sample lists about 170,000 clones; over 6% of them were counted only once. Under 0.55% of the sample goes to the ten largest clones. Sample: central memory CD4+ T cells from blood. The receptors come from a man younger than 30 with type 1 diabetes.

This clone was counted between two and nine times. V is TRBV6-1 and J is TRBJ2-7, with TRBD2 matching over 14 bases. Germline values: CDR1 MNHNS, CDR2 SASEGT. The CDR3 sequence is 15 residues long. V lost 4 bases, J lost 7 bases, and 6 bases stayed unmatched. CDR3 sequence (DNA): TGTGCCAGCAGTGGACTAGCGGGAGGGCAGAGGGAGCAGTACTTC. It codes for CASSGLAGGQREQYF.

V gene TRBV28 combines with J gene TRBJ1-2; 7 bases agree with TRBD1. CDR3 size: 14 residues. The germline V gene encodes CDR1 MDHEN and CDR2 SYDVKM. Germline trimming cut 5 bases from V and 10 bases from J; bases unmatched to any gene: 13. DNA for the CDR3: TGTGCCAGCAGTGGGGGACAGCCCTGGGATGACTACACCTTC. Translation gives CASSGGQPWDDYTF.

This clone was seen a few times. The chain has TRBV19 and TRBJ1-2; maybe TRBD1 (6 bases). The length of the CDR3 is 13 residues. V dropped 4 bases and J dropped 8 bases, with 14 bases sitting between them. Looked up from germline, CDR1 is LNHDA and CDR2 is SQIVND (reference sequence). The CDR3 reads CASSTLGGFGYTF. DNA of the CDR3: TGTGCCAGTAGTACTCTAGGGGGATTCGGCTACACCTTC.

J is TRBJ1-1 and V is TRBV28; the D gene is possibly TRBD1 (6 bases). Germline V gives CDR1 MDHEN, CDR2 SYDVKM. CDR3 length equals 12 residues. V shed 7 bases and J shed 10 bases, with 16 bases lying between them. The CDR3 is CASTEFGGSAFF. In DNA form, the CDR3 reads TGTGCCAGCACCGAGTTTGGGGGCTCAGCTTTCTTT.

This clone was picked up a small number of times. The chain combines TRBV27 with TRBJ2-3; 10 bases match TRBD2. The CDR3 covers 15 residues. V trimming: 6 bases; J trimming: 8 bases; junction bases outside the gene matches: 11. Germline lookup yields CDR1 MNHEY and CDR2 SMNVEV (reference sequence). Here the CDR3 DNA reads TGTGCCAGCAGCCCGGAGCTAGCGGGAGTGGTTACGCAGTATTTT. Encoded protein: CASSPELAGVVTQYF.

The chain couples TRBV19 to TRBJ2-3; tentative D call: TRBD2 (6 bases). Trimming cost V 7 bases and J 1 base, with 18 bases left between them. The CDR3 is made up of 16 amino acids. The V gene's germline CDR1 is LNHDA and CDR2 SQIVND (reference sequence). The CDR3 spells CASTLRRGVGTDTQYF. CDR3 nucleotide sequence: TGTGCCAGTACCCTAAGGAGGGGCGTAGGCACAGATACGCAGTATTTT.

In this sample, this clone turned up a few times. The V and J genes are TRBV28 and TRBJ2-7; 7 nucleotides align to TRBD2. The CDR3 consists of 15 residues. The trim removed 0 bases at V and 3 bases at J, leaving 5 bases unmatched. CDR1 and CDR2 (germline): MDHEN, SYDVKM. Here the CDR3 reads CASSLWGEGVYEQYF. The CDR3 DNA is TGTGCCAGCAGTTTATGGGGGGAGGGCGTCTACGAGCAGTACTTC.

This clone was detected a few times. V gene TRBV2 combines with J gene TRBJ2-3; D uncertain. CDR3 length: 14 amino acids. Germline loops: CDR1 SNHLY, CDR2 FYNNEI. V was cut by 5 bases and J by 5 bases, with 14 bases left in between. The CDR3 bases are TGTGCCAGCAGTTTGGCTAGTGCTATAGATACGCAGTATTTT. This translates into CASSLASAIDTQYF.

The chain is built from TRBV7-7 and TRBJ2-5; tentatively, D is TRBD1 (5 bases). The CDR3 is 17 residues long. The germline CDR1 and CDR2 sequences are SSHAT and FNYEAQ (reference sequence). V gave up 0 bases and J gave up 5 bases, with 19 bases separating them. The CDR3: CASSLAPTIRVEETQYF. The DNA for the CDR3 is TGTGCCAGCAGCTTAGCCCCTACCATCAGGGTTGAGGAGACCCAGTACTTC.

This sequence joins TRBV18 and TRBJ2-1; D perhaps matches TRBD2 (5 bases). The CDR3 runs to 15 residues. With 0 bases removed from V and 0 bases from J, the gap between germline ends came to 6 bases. CDR1 and CDR2 (germline): KGHSH, LQKENI. The CDR3 bases are TGTGCCAGCTCACCACCTAGCGTCTCCTACAATGAGCAGTTCTTC. This encodes CASSPPSVSYNEQFF.

The CDR3, as DNA: TGTGCCAGCACCCCGGGGACTAGCGGTCAAGAGACCCAGTACTTC. This translates into CASTPGTSGQETQYF. The chain links TRBV7-2 to TRBJ2-5, with TRBD2 identical over 11 bases. The V segment lost 7 bases and the J segment 2 bases; nucleotides outside the gene matches: 6. The CDR3 totals 15 residues. From germline, CDR1 is SGHTA and CDR2 FQGNSA.

This chain uses TRBV5-4 with TRBJ2-4, with 12 positions matching TRBD2. V gave up 0 bases and J gave up 0 bases; unmatched junction bases: 7. The CDR3 loop spans 19 amino acids. Germline CDR1 SGHNT, CDR2 YYREEE (reference sequence). The CDR3 nucleotides read TGTGCCAGCAGCTTGGCGTCCACTAGCGGGAGGTCAGCCAAAAACATTCAGTACTTC. It is translated as CASSLASTSGRSAKNIQYF.

The rearrangement joins TRBV7-9 to TRBJ2-1, with 9 nucleotides matching TRBD2. The CDR3 loop spans 15 amino acids. V dropped 5 bases and J dropped 6; count of bases not matched to a gene: 8. Germline loops: CDR1 SEHNR, CDR2 FQNEAQ (reference sequence). The CDR3 nucleotides read TGTGCCAGCAGCCCCGCCGGGACTAGCCTCAATGAGCAGTTCTTC. Translating it yields CASSPAGTSLNEQFF.

The chain joins TRBV6-6 to TRBJ2-7, with TRBD1 as a possible D gene (5 bases). Germline lookup yields CDR1 MNHNY and CDR2 SVGAGI (reference sequence). Trimming cost V 0 bases and J 3 bases, with 15 bases left between them. The CDR3 spans 16 residues. The CDR3 sequence is CASSYSGQSGYYEQYF. The CDR3 coding sequence is TGTGCCAGCAGTTACTCGGGGCAGTCAGGGTACTACGAGCAGTACTTC.

The genes are TRBV30 and TRBJ2-2; a possible D gene is TRBD1 (6 bases). The germline CDR1 and CDR2 sequences are GTSNPN and SVGIG (reference sequence). This CDR3 is built from 14 residues. V was cut by 3 bases and J by 4 bases, with 12 bases left in between. The CDR3 loop is CAWRDSLSTGELFF. The CDR3 DNA reads TGTGCCTGGAGGGACAGCTTGTCCACCGGGGAGCTGTTTTTT.

The sample holds a few counts of this clone. The rearrangement uses TRBV28 and TRBJ1-2; D perhaps matches TRBD1 (5 bases). CDR1 and CDR2 from the germline V gene are MDHEN and SYDVKM. V dropped 3 bases and J dropped 8 bases, with 13 bases sitting between them. The CDR3 spans 13 residues. CDR3 region: CASSFRGIYGYTF. CDR3 in DNA: TGTGCCAGCAGTTTTCGGGGGATCTACGGCTACACCTTC.

CDR3 bases: TGTGCCAGCAGCTTATGGACTAGCGGGGCGAATGAGCAGTTCTTC. Its protein product is CASSLWTSGANEQFF. The J gene is TRBJ2-1, the V gene TRBV7-2; 12 bases match TRBD2. CDR3 length: 15 residues. V trimming: 2 bases; J trimming: 7 bases; junction bases outside the gene matches: 3. CDR1 is SGHTA, CDR2 FQGNSA, per germline.

Concerning this clone itself: The sample holds other DNA sequences that translate to the same CDR3. The chain carries TRBV7-2 and TRBJ1-4; 7 bases line up with TRBD1. Germline V gives CDR1 SGHTA, CDR2 FQGNSA. The ends lost 5 bases at V and 6 bases at J; junction bases unmatched: 6. The CDR3 consists of 14 residues. Here the CDR3 DNA reads TGTGCCAGCAGCCACCGCGACAGGGATGAAAAACTGTTTTTT. It is translated as CASSHRDRDEKLFF.